The clone carrying this T cell receptor beta chain was found a few times. A single record per CDR3 protein comes from TCRdb applying MiXCR to the 5' RACE reads. The repertoire holds 400,000 to 450,000 distinct CDR3 sequences, with approximately 18% as singletons. CDR3 length equals 13 residues. Per germline, CDR1 SGHTA and CDR2 FQGNSA. Trimming removed 3 bases at V and 8 bases at J, with 10 bases between. This entry is derived from a study of T cells after yellow fever vaccination. The receptor was isolated from a man younger than 35 who received the YFV17D yellow fever vaccine. Sequences were derived from PBMCs, sampled before the yellow fever booster vaccination. This chain connects TRBV7-2 to TRBJ1-4; D gene unclear. In DNA, the CDR3 is TGTGCCAGCAGCTTTATCACTCGGGAAAAACTGTTTTTT. Translating it yields CASSFITREKLFF.